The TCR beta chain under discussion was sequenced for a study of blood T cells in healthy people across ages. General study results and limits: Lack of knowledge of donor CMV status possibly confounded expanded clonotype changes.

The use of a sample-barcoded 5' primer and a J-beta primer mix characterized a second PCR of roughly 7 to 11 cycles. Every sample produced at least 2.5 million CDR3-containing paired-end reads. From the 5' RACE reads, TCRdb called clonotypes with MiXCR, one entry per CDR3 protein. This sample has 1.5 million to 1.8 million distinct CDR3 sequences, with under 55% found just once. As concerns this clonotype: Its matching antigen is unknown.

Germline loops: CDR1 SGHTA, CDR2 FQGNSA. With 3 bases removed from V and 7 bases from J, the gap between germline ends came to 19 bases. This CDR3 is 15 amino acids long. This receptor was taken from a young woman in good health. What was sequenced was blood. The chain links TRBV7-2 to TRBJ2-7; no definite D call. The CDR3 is CASSFNIQPYNEQYF. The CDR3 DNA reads TGTGCCAGCAGCTTTAATATACAGCCCTACAATGAGCAGTACTTC. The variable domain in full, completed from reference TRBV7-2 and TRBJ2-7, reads GAGVSQSPSNKVTEKGKDVELRCDPISGHTALYWYRQSLGQGLEFLIYFQGNSAPDKSGLPSDRFSAERTGGSVSTLTIQRTQQEDSAVYLCASSFNIQPYNEQYFGPGTRLTVT.